These T cell receptor beta chains were read from a single sample in a study of Graves' ophthalmopathy and Graves' hyperthyroidism. Using its own MiXCR run on the multiplex PCR reads, TCRdb lists one record per CDR3 protein. This sample yields roughly 420,000 distinct CDR3 sequences, of which 21% are seen a single time; roughly 3% belongs to the top ten. The sequenced material came from peripheral blood. The receptors come from a woman between 18 and 29 years old with stable Graves' hyperthyroidism. Each CDR3 is given without its conserved first and last residue. Expanded clones get a size class; other rows say once, few or many, or leave the size out.

-	TRBV12-3/TRBV12-4	TRBJ1-1	ASILGDTEAF
-	TRBV20-1	TRBJ2-7	SASPTSGSFEQY
many	TRBV7-9	TRBJ2-7	ASSWTGLAGNEQY
many	TRBV12-3/TRBV12-4	TRBJ2-6	ASAGTGTAGANVLT
-	TRBV24-1	TRBJ1-5	ATSQAGDSNQPQH
many	TRBV27	TRBJ2-2	ASSLAIENTGELF
-	TRBV6-5	TRBJ2-7	ASVQTIKQY
-	TRBV6-1	TRBJ2-7	TSRRQPSGTSGNEQY
many	TRBV7-3	TRBJ2-2	ASSRFTSGIANTGELF
many	TRBV29-1	TRBJ1-1	SVTTGGDTEAF
many	TRBV10-2	TRBJ2-5	ASSDLGTGDRETQY
-	TRBV30	TRBJ1-5	AWSSTVSNQPQH
many	TRBV20-1	TRBJ1-1	SANGQSGTEAF
many	TRBV7-9	TRBJ2-7	ASSPAGFPYEQY
many	TRBV12-3/TRBV12-4	TRBJ1-6	ASSLTRTAYNSPLH
many	TRBV15	TRBJ1-1	ATSRRTGGAGIAF
many	TRBV29-1	TRBJ2-7	SVEGRGPYEQY
many	TRBV7-2	TRBJ2-4	ASSLSQGANIKY
many	TRBV12-3/TRBV12-4	TRBJ1-1	ASSLFGGASTEAF
many	TRBV6-1	TRBJ1-5	ASRDRGDQPQH
many	TRBV7-9	TRBJ2-7	ASSRQTGSSYEQY
few	TRBV12-3/TRBV12-4	TRBJ1-2	ARRGFEQGNYGYT
many	TRBV25-1	TRBJ1-2	ASSSGGAFGYT
many	TRBV4-1	TRBJ1-1	ASSQGDRRGRSF
many	TRBV19	TRBJ1-2	ASTPGTGAGYT
-	TRBV30	TRBJ1-2	AWSLGAAGGYT
-	TRBV14	TRBJ2-3	ASSPLLGGRYQGTGTDTQY
-	TRBV20-1	TRBJ1-2	SAIRYGYT
many	TRBV27	TRBJ1-1	ASSLSTAHTEAF
many	TRBV6-8	TRBJ2-7	ASSYSYYEQY
many	TRBV4-1	TRBJ1-6	ASSQDYPNSPLH
-	TRBV27	TRBJ2-7	LSRDSRSYEQY
many	TRBV13	TRBJ1-2	ASSLDEGHYGYT
few	TRBV28	TRBJ2-7	ASSLEGWRFYEQY
few	TRBV5-1	TRBJ2-5	ASSPGREETQY
-	TRBV5-1	TRBJ1-6	ASRPREGSSPLH
many	TRBV6-2/TRBV6-3	TRBJ2-7	ASTLAEPYEQY
many	TRBV9	TRBJ2-7	ASSVAGRGTPYEQY
many	TRBV4-1	TRBJ1-1	ASSQDGTLTEAF
many	TRBV6-5	TRBJ2-7	ASMGTYEQY
many	TRBV28	TRBJ2-7	ASSPRLASYEQY
many	TRBV10-3	TRBJ1-2	AISPGQAKDYGYT
-	TRBV12-3/TRBV12-4	TRBJ1-2	ASSLGDRGPYGYT
many	TRBV7-9	TRBJ2-7	ASRPSHRVEQY
many	TRBV28	TRBJ2-7	ASSPPGTGFHEQY
many	TRBV10-3	TRBJ1-5	ATGDPGGNQPQH
-	TRBV12-3/TRBV12-4	TRBJ2-2	ASSLAGGTPTGELF
-	TRBV6-5	TRBJ1-2	ASSYAFGGSGQYGYT
-	TRBV28	TRBJ2-5	ASSGEMRETQY
-	TRBV28	TRBJ2-7	ASSFFGLPTYEQY
many	TRBV2	TRBJ1-5	ASSDPQPQH
-	TRBV2	TRBJ2-2	ASRVTSGSPGELF
many	TRBV12-3/TRBV12-4	TRBJ2-5	ASKYAGAQETQY